These T cell receptor beta chains were read from a single sample in a study of technical replicates of blood from a few donors. This table comes from immunoSEQ multiplex PCR, and its TCRdb copy is limited to in-frame clones, with some not included. In the table there are roughly 90,000 clones, about nine tenths of which are singletons. The sequenced sample consisted of T cells isolated from PBMCs. The receptors originated from a human donor in good health. The CDR3 runs from the conserved cysteine through the conserved F or W. Fields, in order: J gene, V gene, clone size, D gene, CDR3 protein, CDR3 DNA. The D gene is left open where the match is weak. Only part of the rows carry a size: once, few, many, or a class if the clone is expanded.

J gene: TRBJ2-1
V gene: TRBV10-2
clone size: once
D gene: TRBD2
CDR3 protein: CASGEGEQFF
CDR3 DNA: TGCGCCAGCGGGGAGGGTGAGCAGTTCTTC

J gene: TRBJ2-5
V gene: TRBV27
clone size: .
D gene: .
CDR3 protein: CASSRTGSFNRETQYF
CDR3 DNA: TGTGCCAGCAGTCGAACAGGGTCTTTTAATCGAGAGACCCAGTACTTC

J gene: TRBJ1-4
V gene: TRBV6-5
clone size: once
D gene: .
CDR3 protein: CASSYSAGTNEKLFF
CDR3 DNA: TGTGCCAGCAGTTACTCCGCAGGAACTAATGAAAAACTGTTTTTT

J gene: TRBJ1-5
V gene: TRBV4-1
clone size: .
D gene: .
CDR3 protein: CASSQPPGDRSNQPQHF
CDR3 DNA: TGCGCCAGCAGCCAACCCCCAGGGGATAGGAGCAATCAGCCCCAGCATTTT

J gene: TRBJ2-2
V gene: TRBV7-6
clone size: .
D gene: .
CDR3 protein: CASSLVSGELFF
CDR3 DNA: TGTGCCAGCAGCTTAGTATCTGGGGAGCTGTTTTTT

J gene: TRBJ1-2
V gene: TRBV9
clone size: .
D gene: TRBD1
CDR3 protein: CASSVATGESDGYTF
CDR3 DNA: TGTGCCAGCAGCGTAGCTACAGGGGAGTCCGATGGCTACACCTTC

J gene: TRBJ1-1
V gene: TRBV15
clone size: few
D gene: .
CDR3 protein: CATSRSQGYTEAFF
CDR3 DNA: TGTGCCACCAGCAGATCGCAGGGTTACACTGAAGCTTTCTTT

J gene: TRBJ2-3
V gene: TRBV18
clone size: .
D gene: TRBD1
CDR3 protein: CASSYQKSTGGGVSTDTQYF
CDR3 DNA: TGTGCCAGCTCATACCAAAAAAGCACAGGGGGCGGCGTAAGCACAGATACGCAGTATTTT

J gene: TRBJ2-3
V gene: TRBV11-2
clone size: .
D gene: TRBD1
CDR3 protein: CASSVVGTGKTDTQYF
CDR3 DNA: TGTGCCAGCAGCGTTGTGGGGACAGGAAAAACAGATACGCAGTATTTT

J gene: TRBJ2-5
V gene: TRBV4-1
clone size: .
D gene: .
CDR3 protein: CASSRWDTSVGETQYF
CDR3 DNA: TGCGCCAGCAGCCGATGGGACACATCGGTTGGGGAGACCCAGTACTTC

J gene: TRBJ1-1
V gene: TRBV29-1
clone size: few
D gene: .
CDR3 protein: CSVDRLNTEAFF
CDR3 DNA: TGCAGCGTTGACAGGCTGAACACTGAAGCTTTCTTT

J gene: TRBJ2-5
V gene: TRBV4-2
clone size: .
D gene: .
CDR3 protein: CASSQGLRRAERETQYF
CDR3 DNA: TGTGCCAGCAGCCAAGGACTGAGGCGGGCCGAGAGGGAGACCCAGTACTTC

J gene: TRBJ1-3
V gene: TRBV30
clone size: .
D gene: .
CDR3 protein: CAWSETALSGNTIYF
CDR3 DNA: TGTGCCTGGAGTGAAACAGCCCTCTCTGGAAACACCATATATTTT

J gene: TRBJ2-2
V gene: TRBV14
clone size: .
D gene: .
CDR3 protein: CASSHPSAGPSNTGELFF
CDR3 DNA: TGTGCCAGCAGTCATCCAAGTGCGGGGCCTTCGAACACCGGGGAGCTGTTTTTT